What follows are 20 T cell receptor beta chains derived from one specimen sequenced in a study of T-cell memory formation after mild COVID-19. In TCRdb, the 5' RACE reads were re-called with MiXCR into one record per CDR3 protein. The repertoire holds roughly 170,000 distinct CDR3 sequences, with about a fifth as singletons. The sample taken for sequencing was PBMCs or a T cell subset sorted from them (not recorded which). The receptors were sampled from an adult woman who had mild COVID-19 (a few samples of this study predate the infection). Cell type and time point are not known.

The chain uses TRBV11-2 and TRBJ2-1, with TRBD1 matching over 8 bases. The CDR3 sequence is 17 residues long. Germline loops: CDR1 SGHAT, CDR2 FQNNGV. J was trimmed by 5 bases and V by 4 bases; bases with no gene match: 13. The CDR3 region has the DNA TGTGCCAGCAGCTACACCTCCGGGACAGGTCCCCACAATGAGCAGTTCTTC. Translation gives CASSYTSGTGPHNEQFF.

This clonotype has more than one count but fewer than ten. V and J are TRBV20-1 and TRBJ1-2; tentative D call: TRBD1 (5 bases). Deletions cut 4 bases from V and 4 bases from J, with 13 bases between. Germline assignment: CDR1 DFQATT and CDR2 SNEGSKA (reference sequence). The CDR3 consists of 13 residues. CDR3 loop: CSATGPEPYGYTF. For the CDR3, the DNA is TGCAGTGCTACGGGGCCAGAACCCTATGGCTACACCTTC.

The rearrangement uses TRBV19 and TRBJ2-1; 7 bases are a match to TRBD2. J lost 10 bases, V lost 3 bases, and 6 bases had no gene match. CDR1 and CDR2 (germline): LNHDA, SQIVND (reference sequence). The CDR3 runs 13 residues. CDR3 residues: CASSMMTSSEQFF. The CDR3 DNA follows: TGTGCCAGTAGTATGATGACTAGCAGCGAGCAGTTCTTC.

This clonotype was detected a few times. The J gene is TRBJ2-2, the V gene TRBV20-1; TRBD2 agrees at 8 bases. Losses at the gene ends were 0 bases for V and 3 bases for J; bases not matched to a gene: 6. The CDR3 has 16 amino acids. CDR1 is DFQATT, CDR2 SNEGSKA, per germline (reference sequence). DNA of the CDR3: TGCAGTGCTAGAGAACCGGGACTAGGCGACACCGGGGAGCTGTTTTTT. This translates into CSAREPGLGDTGELFF.

The chain has TRBV15 and TRBJ2-1, with TRBD2 matching 9 bases. The CDR3 is 17 amino acids. Germline V gene lookup returns CDR1 LNHNV and CDR2 YYDKDF (reference sequence). J was trimmed by 4 bases and V by 0 bases; bases with no gene match: 7. The CDR3 here is CATSREGGLAGYNEQFF. The CDR3 bases are TGTGCCACCAGCAGAGAGGGGGGGCTAGCGGGGTACAATGAGCAGTTCTTC.

The chain has TRBV5-1 and TRBJ1-2, with 9 bases lining up with TRBD1. With V trimmed by 4 bases and J by 4 bases, 5 bases remained unmatched. The CDR3 sequence is 14 residues long. Germline CDR1 is SGHRS and CDR2 is YFSETQ. CDR3 coding DNA: TGCGCCAGCAGCACCGGGACAGGGACCTATGGCTACACCTTC. Amino acids: CASSTGTGTYGYTF.

This clonotype has a handful of counts. This chain uses TRBV7-3 with TRBJ2-5; D might be TRBD1 (7 bases). The germline CDR1 and CDR2 sequences are SGHTA and FQGTGA. The CDR3 totals 13 residues. Trimming removed 5 bases from V and 5 bases from J, with 12 bases in between. CDR3 protein: CASSKGAGETQYF. The DNA for the CDR3 is TGTGCCAGCAGCAAGGGGGCGGGGGAGACCCAGTACTTC.

This clonotype has more than one count but fewer than ten. V is TRBV7-9 and J is TRBJ1-2; no clear D. The CDR3 runs to 15 residues. Germline V gives CDR1 SEHNR, CDR2 FQNEAQ (reference sequence). Trimming left V 1 base short and J 6 bases short, with 15 bases between. CDR3 DNA sequence: TGTGCCAGCAGCTTAGGAGGACGGACGGGAAATGGCTACACCTTC. The encoded protein is CASSLGGRTGNGYTF.

V and J are TRBV10-3 and TRBJ2-7; 8 nucleotides line up with TRBD1. With V trimmed by 6 bases and J by 9 bases, 10 bases remained unmatched. This CDR3 is 13 amino acids long. CDR1 and CDR2 (germline): ENHRY, SYGVKD. CDR3 DNA sequence: TGTGCCATCAGGACAGGGGCCGGGGTAGGGCAGTACTTC. It specifies CAIRTGAGVGQYF.

Regarding this clonotype: One end of the junction varies from germline; a read error may be responsible. The chain couples TRBV20-1 to TRBJ2-3; perhaps TRBD2 as D (5 bases). The germline CDR1 and CDR2 sequences are DFQATT and SNEGSKA (reference sequence). This CDR3 has 17 amino acids. In nucleotides, the CDR3 is TGCAGTGCGAGAGAGGGCCCCTACAACCCCGGCACAGATACGCAGTATTTT. Its translation is CSAREGPYNPGTDTQYF.

The gene calls are TRBV4-1 and TRBJ2-1; 7 nucleotides match TRBD2. This CDR3 has 16 residues. Trimming took 2 bases from V and 3 from J; bases not matched to a gene: 7. Germline-derived CDR1 and CDR2 are MGHRA and YSYEKL. The CDR3 bases are TGCGCCAGCAGCCAACATCTGGCGGGGGACTACAATGAGCAGTTCTTC. It specifies CASSQHLAGDYNEQFF.

V is TRBV20-1 and J is TRBJ2-7; 8 positions agree with TRBD1. In germline, CDR1 is DFQATT, CDR2 SNEGSKA (reference sequence). The CDR3 has 13 amino acids. V was clipped by 4 bases and J by 3 bases; unmatched bases: 5. This chain's CDR3 is CSATVGQVYEQYF. The CDR3 DNA is TGCAGTGCTACTGTGGGACAGGTCTACGAGCAGTACTTC.

This clonotype was observed a handful of times. The V gene is TRBV4-1, the J gene TRBJ2-3; 10 bases map to TRBD1. Germline V lookup: CDR1 MGHRA, CDR2 YSYEKL. The CDR3 has 17 residues. Trimming took 2 bases from V and 4 from J; bases not matched to a gene: 9. The chain's CDR3 is CASSQPGTGVFADTQYF. In DNA form, the CDR3 reads TGCGCCAGCAGCCAACCCGGGACAGGGGTCTTCGCAGATACGCAGTATTTT.

This clonotype appeared a few times. This chain links TRBV29-1 with TRBJ2-5; D possibly corresponds to TRBD2 (6 bases). CDR1 and CDR2 from the germline V gene are SQVTM and ANQGSEA. This CDR3 region has 13 residues. V gave up 3 bases and J gave up 1 base, with 9 bases separating them. The CDR3 is CSVEGGLQETQYF. The CDR3 DNA sequence: TGCAGCGTTGAGGGGGGACTCCAAGAGACCCAGTACTTC. The entire variable domain, with the rest obtained from reference TRBV29-1 and TRBJ2-5, is as follows: SAVISQKPSRDICQRGTSLTIQCQVDSQVTMMFWYRQQPGQSLTLIATANQGSEATYESGFVIDKFPISRPNLTFSTLTVSNMSPEDSSIYLCSVEGGLQETQYFGPGTRLLVL.

This clonotype was picked up a small number of times. V gene TRBV24-1 combines with J gene TRBJ2-7, with a tentative D call TRBD2 (6 bases). CDR3 length: 14 amino acids. CDR1 is KGHDR, CDR2 SFDVKD, per germline. The germline V and J ends were trimmed by 7 bases and 1 base, with 13 bases remaining between them. CDR3 sequence: CATRGRSHSYEQYF. The DNA for the CDR3 is TGTGCCACCAGAGGGAGGTCCCATTCCTACGAGCAGTACTTC.

The chain uses TRBV2 and TRBJ2-7; D unresolved. Trimming removed 6 bases at V and 3 bases at J, with 12 bases between. Germline loops: CDR1 SNHLY, CDR2 FYNNEI. This CDR3 comprises 13 residues. The CDR3 reads CASRPRGFYEQYF. CDR3 nucleotides: TGTGCCAGCAGGCCCCGCGGATTCTACGAGCAGTACTTC.

The chain couples TRBV11-2 to TRBJ2-1; D is ambiguous. There are 13 residues in the CDR3. V was trimmed by 5 bases and J by 9 bases, leaving 14 bases between them. The V gene's germline CDR1 is SGHAT and CDR2 FQNNGV. The CDR3, as DNA: TGTGCCAGCAGCGCCACGTTTGTTCGTGAGCAGTTCTTC. The encoded protein is CASSATFVREQFF.

The sample holds a few counts of this clonotype. The rearrangement links TRBV4-2 to TRBJ2-7; possibly TRBD1 for D (5 bases). This CDR3 region has 15 residues. The germline V gene encodes CDR1 LGHNA and CDR2 YNFKEQ. With 0 bases removed from V and 3 bases from J, the gap between germline ends came to 12 bases. CDR3 in amino acids: CASSQEGAILYEQYF. CDR3 sequence (DNA): TGTGCCAGCAGCCAAGAAGGGGCAATCCTCTACGAGCAGTACTTC.

This clonotype has just a few counts. The chain combines TRBV10-3 with TRBJ2-1, with a tentative D call TRBD2 (6 bases). The CDR3 has 12 amino acids. CDR1 and CDR2 (germline): ENHRY, SYGVKD. V was pared by 7 bases and J by 7 bases, with 11 bases between. The CDR3 nucleotides read TGTGCCATCAATAGCGGAAATAATGAGCAGTTCTTC. Amino acids: CAINSGNNEQFF.

Many counts were recorded for this clonotype. The chain employs TRBV7-9 and TRBJ1-4; TRBD1 agrees at 8 bases. CDR3 length: 16 residues. After removal of 4 bases from V and 8 bases from J, the junction contained 12 bases not matched to a gene. Germline V lookup: CDR1 SEHNR, CDR2 FQNEAQ (reference sequence). In DNA form, the CDR3 reads TGTGCCAGCAGCTCGGACGGGCAGGGGGCAAGAGAAAAACTGTTTTTT. The encoded protein is CASSSDGQGAREKLFF.